The present entry profiles one TCR beta chain with its context. Its target is not known. Trimming took off 3 bases at V and 7 bases at J, with 12 bases between the two ends. CDR1 and CDR2 from the germline V gene are LNHDA and SQIVND (reference sequence). The CDR3 length is 13 residues. The assay that was used to sequence DNA from cultured CD4+ T cells was the Oncomine TCR Beta short-read assay. In this case, cultured CD4+ T cells provided the extracted genomic DNA. TCRdb fed the PCR reads into MiXCR, producing one record per CDR3 protein. Of over 7,500 distinct CDR3 sequences listed, 45% to 65% are singletons. These data are taken from a study of vaccination and CD4 T cells after COVID-19. As to treatment: roughly nine-day PBMC culture with coronavirus spike peptide pools or control peptides (ViraFEST assay). The unexposed donor provided CD4+ T cells, which were taken before the COVID-19 pandemic (2011-2018). Investigators exposed CD4+ T cells from unexposed donors to SARS-CoV-2 S/N and four cold-coronavirus spikes, as cells permitted.

This clonotype originated in a human donor in good health. The sequencing sample was made of CD4+ T cells from blood, cultured in vitro. The rearrangement uses TRBV19 and TRBJ1-1; D ambiguous. The CDR3 DNA reads TGTGCCAGTAGTATCACCAGCGAGAGTGAAGCTTTCTTT. Its translation is CASSITSESEAFF.